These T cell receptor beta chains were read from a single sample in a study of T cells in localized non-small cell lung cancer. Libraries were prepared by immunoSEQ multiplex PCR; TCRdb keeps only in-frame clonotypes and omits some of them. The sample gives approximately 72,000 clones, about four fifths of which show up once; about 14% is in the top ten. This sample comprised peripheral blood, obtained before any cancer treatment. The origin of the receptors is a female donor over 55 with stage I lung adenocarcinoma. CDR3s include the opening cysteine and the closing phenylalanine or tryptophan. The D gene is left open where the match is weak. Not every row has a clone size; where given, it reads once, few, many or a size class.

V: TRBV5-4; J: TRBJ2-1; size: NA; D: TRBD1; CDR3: CASSLPPGQGSGEQFF; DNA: TGTGCCAGCAGCCTGCCTCCGGGACAGGGGTCCGGTGAGCAGTTCTTC
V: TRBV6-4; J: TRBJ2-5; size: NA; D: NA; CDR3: CASSVLGVRETQYF; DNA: TGTGCCAGCAGTGTACTAGGGGTTAGGGAGACCCAGTACTTC
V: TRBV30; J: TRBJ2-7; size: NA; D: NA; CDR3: CAWGTGRPEQYF; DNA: TGTGCCTGGGGAACTGGCAGGCCAGAGCAGTACTTC
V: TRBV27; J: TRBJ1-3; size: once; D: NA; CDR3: CASSLNGAGNTIYF; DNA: TGTGCCAGCAGTTTGAACGGTGCTGGAAACACCATATATTTT
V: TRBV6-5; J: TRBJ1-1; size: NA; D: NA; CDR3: CASTPGIVGGTEAFF; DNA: TGTGCCAGCACCCCAGGCATAGTCGGTGGCACTGAAGCTTTCTTT
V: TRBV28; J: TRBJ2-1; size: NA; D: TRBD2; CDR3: CASSGLTGPRLAGEYNEQFF; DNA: TGTGCCAGCAGTGGGTTGACAGGGCCAAGGCTAGCGGGGGAATACAATGAGCAGTTCTTC
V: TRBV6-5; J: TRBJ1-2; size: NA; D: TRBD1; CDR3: CASSSGTGRNYGYTF; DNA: TGTGCCAGCAGCTCCGGGACAGGGCGGAACTATGGCTACACCTTC
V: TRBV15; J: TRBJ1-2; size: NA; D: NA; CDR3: CATSRGSDSYGYTF; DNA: TGTGCCACCAGCAGGGGATCCGACAGTTACGGCTACACCTTC
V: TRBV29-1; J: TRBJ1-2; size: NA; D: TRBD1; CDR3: CSVGSTGGYGYTF; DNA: TGCAGCGTTGGGTCCACAGGGGGCTATGGCTACACCTTC
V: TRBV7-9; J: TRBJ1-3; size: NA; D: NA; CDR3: CASSPDWLNSGNTIYF; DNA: TGTGCCAGCAGCCCCGACTGGTTAAACTCTGGAAACACCATATATTTT
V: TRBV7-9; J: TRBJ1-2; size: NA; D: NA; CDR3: CASSYGTSDGYTF; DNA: TGTGCCAGCAGCTACGGGACAAGTGATGGCTACACCTTC
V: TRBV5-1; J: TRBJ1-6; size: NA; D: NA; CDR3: CASSLNDRGARNNSPLHF; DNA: TGCGCCAGCAGCTTGAATGACCGGGGGGCGCGCAATAATTCACCCCTCCACTTT
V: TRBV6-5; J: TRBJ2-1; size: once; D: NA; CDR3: CASGKNNRAYNEQFF; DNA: TGTGCCAGCGGTAAAAACAACAGGGCGTACAATGAGCAGTTCTTC
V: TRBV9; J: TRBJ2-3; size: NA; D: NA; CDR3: CASSVEAASSTDTQYF; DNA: TGTGCCAGCAGCGTAGAGGCAGCCTCTAGCACAGATACGCAGTATTTT
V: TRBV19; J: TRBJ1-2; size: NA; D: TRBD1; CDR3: CASSGQGSNYGYTF; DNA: TGTGCCAGTAGTGGACAGGGTTCTAACTATGGCTACACCTTC
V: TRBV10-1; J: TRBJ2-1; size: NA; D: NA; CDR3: CASSDNDYNEQFF; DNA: TGCGCCAGCAGTGACAACGATTACAATGAGCAGTTCTTC
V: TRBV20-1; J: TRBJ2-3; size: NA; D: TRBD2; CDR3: CSAKADGEGYF; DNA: TGCAGTGCTAAGGCGGACGGGGAGGGGTATTTT
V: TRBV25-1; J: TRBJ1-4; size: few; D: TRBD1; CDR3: CASSGGSADRVLEKLFF; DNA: TGTGCCAGCAGTGGAGGCTCCGCGGACAGGGTCCTTGAAAAACTGTTTTTT
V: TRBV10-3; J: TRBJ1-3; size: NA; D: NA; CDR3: CAISDPWGSNSGNTIYF; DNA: TGTGCCATCAGTGACCCGTGGGGCAGCAACTCTGGAAACACCATATATTTT
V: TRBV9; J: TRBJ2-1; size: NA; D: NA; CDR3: CASSVATGLRGNEQFF; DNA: TGTGCCAGCAGCGTAGCTACTGGGCTTCGGGGGAATGAGCAGTTCTTC
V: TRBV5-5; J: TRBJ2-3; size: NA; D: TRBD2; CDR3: CASSLRTSGDTQYF; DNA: TGTGCCAGCAGCCTTCGGACTAGCGGAGATACGCAGTATTTT
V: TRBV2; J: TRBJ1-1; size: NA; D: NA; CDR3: CASSDKQGQNTEAFF; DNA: TGTGCCAGCAGTGATAAACAGGGTCAGAACACTGAAGCTTTCTTT
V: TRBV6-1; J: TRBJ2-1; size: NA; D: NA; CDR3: CASSPLAGNEQFF; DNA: TGTGCCAGCAGTCCCTTGGCGGGGAATGAGCAGTTCTTC
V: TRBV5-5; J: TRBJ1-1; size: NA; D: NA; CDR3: CASSHSSFVYTEAFF; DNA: TGTGCCAGCAGCCACTCCTCCTTCGTATACACTGAAGCTTTCTTT
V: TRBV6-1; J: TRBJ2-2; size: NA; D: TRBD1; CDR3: CATYRGQSPGELFF; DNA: TGTGCCACGTACAGGGGGCAAAGTCCCGGGGAGCTGTTTTTT
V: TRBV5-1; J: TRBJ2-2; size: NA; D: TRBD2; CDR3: CASSLDPSAGGHTGELFF; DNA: TGCGCCAGCAGCTTGGACCCCTCCGCGGGAGGGCACACCGGGGAGCTGTTTTTT
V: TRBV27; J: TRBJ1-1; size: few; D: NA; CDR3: CASSLIGARTEAFF; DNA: TGTGCCAGCAGTTTAATAGGGGCGCGCACTGAAGCTTTCTTT
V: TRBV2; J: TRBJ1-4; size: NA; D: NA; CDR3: CASSPLGGSTNEKLFF; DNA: TGTGCCAGCAGTCCCCTGGGAGGGTCAACTAATGAAAAACTGTTTTTT
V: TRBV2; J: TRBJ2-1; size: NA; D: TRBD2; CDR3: CASTSKPGLANGEQFF; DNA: TGTGCCAGCACCTCAAAGCCGGGACTAGCGAATGGTGAGCAGTTCTTC
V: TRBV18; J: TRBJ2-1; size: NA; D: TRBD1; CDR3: CASSPGTGVNEQFF; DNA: TGTGCCAGCTCACCAGGGACAGGGGTCAATGAGCAGTTCTTC
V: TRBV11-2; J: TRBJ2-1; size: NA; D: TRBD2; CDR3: CASSSGLDYNEQFF; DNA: TGTGCCAGCAGCTCGGGACTAGACTACAATGAGCAGTTCTTC
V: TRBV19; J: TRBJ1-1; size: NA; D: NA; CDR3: CASIPTPRALNTEAFF; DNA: TGTGCCAGTATCCCTACTCCGAGGGCCTTAAACACTGAAGCTTTCTTT
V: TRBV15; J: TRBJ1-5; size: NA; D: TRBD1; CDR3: CATSSNRGNQPQHF; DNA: TGTGCCACCAGCAGTAACAGGGGTAATCAGCCCCAGCATTTT
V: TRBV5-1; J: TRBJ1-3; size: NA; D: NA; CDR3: CASSVIPGGESGNTIYF; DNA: TGCGCCAGCAGCGTCATACCGGGGGGCGAGAGTGGAAACACCATATATTTT
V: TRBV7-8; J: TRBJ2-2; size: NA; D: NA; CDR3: CASSSPPGRNTGELFF; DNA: TGTGCCAGCAGCTCACCCCCGGGACGGAACACCGGGGAGCTGTTTTTT
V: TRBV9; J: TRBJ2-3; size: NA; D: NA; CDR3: CASSSGTANTQYF; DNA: TGTGCCAGCAGCTCCGGTACCGCGAATACGCAGTATTTT